This T cell receptor beta chain was obtained from a study of T cells in Graves' hyperthyroidism and ophthalmopathy. About the research overall: Peripheral blood was secured at the point of initial diagnosis, before any treatment. Whole-study results and caveats: In validation, the model predicted ophthalmopathy. These predictions came a median about 6.5 months before onset.

Clinical symptoms, serum thyroxine and TRAb, thyroid ultrasound and orbital computed tomography together formed the diagnostic basis. PBMCs stemmed from approximately 10 ml fresh peripheral blood. Concerning this clonotype: Its specificity is not known.

RNA transcripts were the template for amplifying TCR beta CDR3 regions. First-round RT-PCR with HTBI primers amplified the TCR CDR3 region. TCRdb re-called the multiplex PCR reads with MiXCR, one entry per CDR3 protein. The profile shows about 300,000 distinct CDR3 sequences, approximately 18% of them singletons. The CDR3 extends over 13 amino acids. Trimming removed 4 bases at V and 3 bases at J, with 12 bases between. Germline CDR1 GTSNPN, CDR2 SVGIG (reference sequence). This TCR was recovered from a man over 45 with Graves' ophthalmopathy. The sample consisted of blood. The chain carries TRBV30 and TRBJ2-5; D may be TRBD2 (5 bases). CDR3 protein: CAWTSSIKETQYF. CDR3 DNA sequence: TGTGCCTGGACTTCTAGCATAAAAGAGACCCAGTACTTC.